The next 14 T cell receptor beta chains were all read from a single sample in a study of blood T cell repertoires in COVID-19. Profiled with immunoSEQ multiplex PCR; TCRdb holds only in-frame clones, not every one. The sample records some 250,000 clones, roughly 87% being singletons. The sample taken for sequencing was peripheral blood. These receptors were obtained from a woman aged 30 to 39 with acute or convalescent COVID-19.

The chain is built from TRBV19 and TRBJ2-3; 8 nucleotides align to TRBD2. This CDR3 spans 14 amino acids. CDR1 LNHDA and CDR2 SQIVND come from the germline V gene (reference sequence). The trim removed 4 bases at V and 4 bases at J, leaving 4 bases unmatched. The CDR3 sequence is CASSNSGTPDTQYF. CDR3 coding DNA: TGTGCCAGTAGTAATAGCGGGACCCCAGATACGCAGTATTTT.

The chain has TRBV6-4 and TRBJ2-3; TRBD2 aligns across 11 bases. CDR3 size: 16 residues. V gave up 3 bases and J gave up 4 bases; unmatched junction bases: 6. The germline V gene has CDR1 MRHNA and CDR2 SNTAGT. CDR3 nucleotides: TGTGCCAGCAGTGATGGTATAGCGGGAGGGCCAGATACGCAGTATTTT. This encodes CASSDGIAGGPDTQYF.

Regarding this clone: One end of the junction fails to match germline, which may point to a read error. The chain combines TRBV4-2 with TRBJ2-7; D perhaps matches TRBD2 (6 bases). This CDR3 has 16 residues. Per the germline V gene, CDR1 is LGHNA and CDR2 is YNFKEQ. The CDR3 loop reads CASRQGSERVLYEQYF. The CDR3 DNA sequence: TGTGCCAGCAGACAAGGGTCGGAGCGGGTACTTTACGAGCAGTACTTC.

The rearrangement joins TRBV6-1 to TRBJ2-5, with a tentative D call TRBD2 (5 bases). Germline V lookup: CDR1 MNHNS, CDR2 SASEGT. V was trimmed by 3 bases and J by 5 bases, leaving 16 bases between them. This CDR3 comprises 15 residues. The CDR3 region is CASSDGRRRGETQYF. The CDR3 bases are TGTGCCAGCAGTGACGGACGGAGGCGTGGGGAGACCCAGTACTTC.

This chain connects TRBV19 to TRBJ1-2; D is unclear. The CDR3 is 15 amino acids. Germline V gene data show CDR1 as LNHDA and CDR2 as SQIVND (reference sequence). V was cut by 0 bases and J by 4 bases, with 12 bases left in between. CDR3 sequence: CASSIDFSLVYGYTF. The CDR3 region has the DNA TGTGCCAGTAGTATAGATTTCAGTCTGGTCTATGGCTACACCTTC.

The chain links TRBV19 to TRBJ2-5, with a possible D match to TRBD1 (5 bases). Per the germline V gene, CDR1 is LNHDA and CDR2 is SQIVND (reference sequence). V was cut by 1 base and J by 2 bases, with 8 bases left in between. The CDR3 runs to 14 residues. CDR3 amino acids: CASSIGGRQETQYF. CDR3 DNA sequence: TGTGCCAGTAGTATAGGGGGCAGGCAAGAGACCCAGTACTTC.

CDR3 sequence (DNA): TGTGCCAGCAGCGGTAGCGGGACCGACTACGAGCAGTACTTC. Translation: CASSGSGTDYEQYF. The gene calls are TRBV9 and TRBJ2-7, with 8 bases that match TRBD2. V shed 3 bases and J 3 bases; nucleotides not matched to a gene: 5. This CDR3 has 14 amino acids. Germline CDR1 SGDLS, CDR2 YYNGEE. Full variable domain (outside the CDR3, taken from reference TRBV9 and TRBJ2-7): DSGVTQTPKHLITATGQRVTLRCSPRSGDLSVYWYQQSLDQGLQFLIQYYNGEERAKGNILERFSAQQFPDLHSELNLSSLELGDSALYFCASSGSGTDYEQYFGPGTRLTVT.

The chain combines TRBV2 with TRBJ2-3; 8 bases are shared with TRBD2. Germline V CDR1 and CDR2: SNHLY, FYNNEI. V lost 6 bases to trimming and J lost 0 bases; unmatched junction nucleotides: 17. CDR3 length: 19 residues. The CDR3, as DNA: TGTGCCAGCAGAGCATGGGGGGGGAGCGGGACTAGAAGCACAGATACGCAGTATTTT. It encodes CASRAWGGSGTRSTDTQYF.

CDR3: CASSRVFGGGTGELFF. CDR3 DNA: TGTGCCAGCAGCAGAGTTTTCGGGGGAGGCACCGGGGAGCTGTTTTTT. The V gene is TRBV11-3, the J gene TRBJ2-2; TRBD2 is a possible D gene (6 bases). Trimming shortened V by 5 bases and J by 4 bases, and 17 bases separated the two germline ends. The CDR3 is 16 residues long. Germline V gene data show CDR1 as SGHNT and CDR2 as YENEEA.

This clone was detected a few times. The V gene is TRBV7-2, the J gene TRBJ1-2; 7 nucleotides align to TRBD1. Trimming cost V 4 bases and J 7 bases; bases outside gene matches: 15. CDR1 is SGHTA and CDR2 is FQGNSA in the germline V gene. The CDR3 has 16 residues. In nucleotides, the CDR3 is TGTGCCAGCAGCTCCAGGGGCGGTCAGGGGGTAGGTGGCTACACCTTC. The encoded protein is CASSSRGGQGVGGYTF.

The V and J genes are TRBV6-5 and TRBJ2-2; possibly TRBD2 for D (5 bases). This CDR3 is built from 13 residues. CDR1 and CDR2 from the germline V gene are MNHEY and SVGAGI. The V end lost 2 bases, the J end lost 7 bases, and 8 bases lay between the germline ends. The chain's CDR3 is CASSYTGSGELFF. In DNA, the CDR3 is TGTGCCAGCAGTTACACGGGAAGCGGGGAGCTGTTTTTT.

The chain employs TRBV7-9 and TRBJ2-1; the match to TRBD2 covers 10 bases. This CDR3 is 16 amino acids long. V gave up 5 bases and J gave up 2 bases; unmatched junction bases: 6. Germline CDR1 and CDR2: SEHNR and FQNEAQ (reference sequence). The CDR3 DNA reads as TGTGCCAGCAGCATTCTAGCGGGAGTCCCCTACAATGAGCAGTTCTTC. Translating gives CASSILAGVPYNEQFF.

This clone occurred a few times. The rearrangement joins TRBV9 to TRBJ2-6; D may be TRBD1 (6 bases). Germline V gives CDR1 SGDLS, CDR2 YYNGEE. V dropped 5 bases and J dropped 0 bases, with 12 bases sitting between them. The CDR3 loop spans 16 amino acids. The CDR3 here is CASRGGVFSGANVLTF. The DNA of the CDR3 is TGTGCCAGCAGAGGGGGTGTGTTCTCTGGGGCCAACGTCCTGACTTTC.

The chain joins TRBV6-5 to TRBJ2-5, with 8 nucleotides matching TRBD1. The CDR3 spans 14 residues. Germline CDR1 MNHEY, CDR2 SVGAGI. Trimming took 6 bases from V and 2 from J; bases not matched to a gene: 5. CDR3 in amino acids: CASSRTGWQETQYF. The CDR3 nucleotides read TGTGCCAGCAGCCGGACAGGGTGGCAAGAGACCCAGTACTTC.